This T cell receptor (beta chain) was captured by sequencing in a study of identical twins' blood T cells. The CDR3 spans 14 residues. Trimming at V came to 5 bases and at J to 6 bases, leaving 7 bases not matched to a gene. CDR1 is LNHDA, CDR2 SQIVND, per germline (reference sequence). General study findings and limits: Shared CDR3 clonotype counts tracked mainly the product of cloneset sizes. Even for out-of-frame TCRbeta, twins reportedly shared V gene usage much more than unrelated donors.

This clonotype was observed a few times. Its antigen is unidentified. As originally analysed: Each donor had about 100,000 to nearly 550,000 clonotypes. Each CDR3 protein gets one entry after TCRdb re-called the 5' RACE reads with MiXCR. TCRdb, not the authors, supplied the V and J calls. The sample carries a few hundred thousand distinct CDR3 sequences, under 30% recorded once. Sequencing input: PBMCs. The V call is TRBV19, the J call TRBJ1-1, with 9 bases fitting TRBD1. The sequence was obtained from a woman between 18 and 55 years old in good health. The CDR3 is CASSAKDRGPEAFF. The CDR3 coding sequence is TGTGCCAGTAGTGCTAAGGACAGGGGACCTGAAGCTTTCTTT.